These 27 T cell receptor beta chains were all obtained from the same sample, sequenced in a study of T cell repertoires in cytomegalovirus infection. TCRdb ran MiXCR on the reads and lists one entry per CDR3 protein. The sample contains fewer than 550,000 distinct CDR3 sequences, roughly 12% of which appear only once. The sequencing sample was made of PBMCs. The receptors come from a human donor in good health (CMV status not recorded). Some clones in this sample may be carry-over from other donors' samples.

This clonotype was recorded many times. The genes are TRBV28 and TRBJ2-7, with 11 bases lining up with TRBD2. J gave up 4 bases and V 8 bases, and 16 bases lay outside the gene matches. In germline, CDR1 is MDHEN, CDR2 SYDVKM. CDR3 size: 17 residues. The CDR3 DNA reads TGTGCCAGCGTTCGCCCCCACACTAGCGGGAGATTGTACGAGCAGTACTTC. It translates to CASVRPHTSGRLYEQYF.

In its sample, this clonotype was seen many times. This chain joins TRBV7-9 and TRBJ2-3, with TRBD2 matching over 12 bases. In germline, CDR1 is SEHNR, CDR2 FQNEAQ (reference sequence). Trimming removed 1 base from V and 5 bases from J; junction bases left unmatched: 1. The CDR3 is 15 residues long. The CDR3 nucleotides are TGTGCCAGCAGCTTAGGGACTAGCGGGAAAGATACGCAGTATTTT. Encoded protein: CASSLGTSGKDTQYF. Using reference TRBV7-9 and TRBJ2-3 for the parts outside the CDR3, the full variable domain is DTGVSQNPRHKITKRGQNVTFRCDPISEHNRLYWYRQTLGQGPEFLTYFQNEAQLEKSRLLSDRFSAERPKGSFSTLEIQRTEQGDSAMYLCASSLGTSGKDTQYFGPGTRLTVL.

This clonotype was observed at least ten times. The V gene is TRBV6-1, the J gene TRBJ1-1, with D tentatively TRBD1 (6 bases). Per germline, CDR1 MNHNS and CDR2 SASEGT. CDR3 length: 11 amino acids. Trimming shortened V by 7 bases and J by 5 bases, and 8 bases separated the two germline ends. In DNA form, the CDR3 reads TGTGCCAGCAATAGGGGGACTGAAGCTTTCTTT. As protein: CASNRGTEAFF.

Ten or more counts support this clonotype. The V gene is TRBV19, the J gene TRBJ2-1, with 11 positions matching TRBD2. Germline trimming cut 1 base from V and 6 bases from J; bases unmatched to any gene: 14. The CDR3 has 19 residues. Germline-derived CDR1 and CDR2 are LNHDA and SQIVND (reference sequence). Here the CDR3 reads CASSIGRTSGPLRVNEQFF. Written as DNA, the CDR3 is TGTGCCAGTAGTATAGGTCGGACTAGCGGGCCTCTTAGGGTCAATGAGCAGTTCTTC.

The chain employs TRBV20-1 and TRBJ2-3, with D perhaps being TRBD1 or TRBD2 (6 bases each). V dropped 6 bases and J dropped 6 bases, with 16 bases sitting between them. The CDR3 is 13 residues long. Germline V CDR1 and CDR2: DFQATT, SNEGSKA (reference sequence). The CDR3 region has the DNA TGCAGTGCCCCTGAAACGGGGGCGGATACGCAGTATTTT. Its translation is CSAPETGADTQYF.

This rearrangement joins TRBV7-9 to TRBJ2-2, with no clear D. Germline assignment: CDR1 SEHNR and CDR2 FQNEAQ (reference sequence). The ends were cut back, 4 bases at V and 1 base at J, with 19 bases in the middle. The CDR3 has 18 amino acids. CDR3 residues: CASSSQINTYKNTGELFF. CDR3 bases: TGTGCCAGCAGCTCCCAAATTAACACTTACAAGAACACCGGGGAGCTGTTTTTT.

Remarks on this clonotype: A much larger clonotype is one base distant, so this may be a read error. The chain employs TRBV11-2 and TRBJ2-2; D unclear. Germline loops: CDR1 SGHAT, CDR2 FQNNGV. This CDR3 contains 16 residues. V lost 5 bases to trimming and J lost 7 bases, with 20 bases between them. This CDR3 is CASSQQIGGYGGELFF. DNA of the CDR3: TGTGCCAGCAGCCAGCAGATAGGCGGATACGGCGGGGAGCTGTTTTTT.

The chain uses TRBV28 and TRBJ1-1; D is ambiguous. The length of the CDR3 is 13 residues. Trimming stripped 3 bases from V and 2 bases from J, with 7 bases between. Per the germline V gene, CDR1 is MDHEN and CDR2 is SYDVKM. This CDR3 reads CASSFRDNTEAFF. CDR3 coding DNA: TGTGCCAGCAGTTTCCGGGATAACACTGAAGCTTTCTTT.

This clonotype was seen many times. The chain links TRBV12-3 or TRBV12-4 to TRBJ1-3, with D maybe TRBD1 (5 bases). Trimming removed 7 bases from V and 0 bases from J, with 7 bases in between. CDR3 length equals 13 residues. CDR3 sequence (DNA): TGTGCCAGCAAGGACACCTCTGGAAACACCATATATTTT. Protein: CASKDTSGNTIYF.

In its sample, this clonotype was seen many times. The V gene is TRBV7-9, the J gene TRBJ2-7; D is unclear. There are 17 residues in the CDR3. The V end was cut by 5 bases, the J end by 7 bases, with 27 bases between. CDR1 is SEHNR and CDR2 is FQNEAQ in the germline V gene (reference sequence). CDR3: CASSTRRETHSLGEQYF. DNA for the CDR3: TGTGCCAGCAGCACCCGGAGAGAGACCCACTCTTTGGGGGAGCAGTACTTC.

The sample holds many counts of this clonotype. This rearrangement joins TRBV14 to TRBJ2-5; D remains ambiguous. Deletions cut 0 bases from V and 7 bases from J, with 3 bases between. This CDR3 is 11 amino acids long. CDR1 is SGHDN, CDR2 FVKESK, per germline. The CDR3 here is CASSQEGTQYF. Here the CDR3 DNA reads TGTGCCAGCAGCCAAGAGGGGACCCAGTACTTC.

The sample holds many counts of this clonotype. The V gene is TRBV7-2, the J gene TRBJ2-3; no clear D. This CDR3 region has 12 residues. The germline V gene encodes CDR1 SGHTA and CDR2 FQGNSA. V lost 4 bases to trimming and J lost 2 bases, with 4 bases between them. The CDR3 sequence is CASSSYTDTQYF. The CDR3 DNA reads TGTGCCAGCAGCTCATACACAGATACGCAGTATTTT.

This clonotype was seen only a few times. The gene calls are TRBV11-1 and TRBJ2-1, with 7 bases lining up with TRBD2. V was pared by 4 bases and J by 7 bases, with 16 bases of the junction left unmatched. The CDR3 is 17 amino acids. Germline V gene lookup returns CDR1 SGHAT and CDR2 FQDESV (reference sequence). The CDR3 protein is CASSSAFGAGDGNEQFF. CDR3 nucleotides: TGTGCCAGCAGCTCTGCCTTCGGTGCGGGAGATGGAAATGAGCAGTTCTTC.

This clonotype was seen a handful of times. The rearrangement uses TRBV5-1 and TRBJ2-2; D might be TRBD2 (5 bases). The CDR3 is made up of 13 amino acids. Trimming removed 3 bases from V and 6 bases from J, with 9 bases in between. The V gene's germline CDR1 is SGHRS and CDR2 YFSETQ. Here the CDR3 reads CASSSRASGELFF. The CDR3 DNA follows: TGCGCCAGCAGCTCGCGGGCCTCCGGGGAGCTGTTTTTT.

This clonotype was picked up many times. The chain links TRBV6-1 to TRBJ1-2, with a tentative D call TRBD1 (6 bases). Per the germline V gene, CDR1 is MNHNS and CDR2 is SASEGT. V lost 5 bases and J lost 8, with 15 bases in between. CDR3 size: 13 residues. The CDR3 is CASSRAGVDGYTF. The CDR3 nucleotides are TGTGCCAGCAGTCGGGCAGGGGTAGACGGCTACACCTTC.

The chain links TRBV30 to TRBJ2-7; D could derive from TRBD1 or TRBD2 (5 bases each). Looked up from germline, CDR1 is GTSNPN and CDR2 is SVGIG (reference sequence). The CDR3 length is 14 residues. The V end lost 4 bases, the J end lost 1 base, and 14 bases lay between the germline ends. CDR3 nucleotides: TGTGCCTGGACACCGGGGCGGAATTCCTACGAGCAGTACTTC. Translating it yields CAWTPGRNSYEQYF.

The rearrangement joins TRBV20-1 to TRBJ2-7, with D perhaps matching TRBD2 (5 bases). This CDR3 has 16 residues. Germline values: CDR1 DFQATT, CDR2 SNEGSKA (reference sequence). V was pared by 0 bases and J by 0 bases, with 15 bases between. The CDR3 sequence: CSARDLEVRFSYEQYF. For the CDR3, the DNA is TGCAGTGCTAGAGATCTGGAGGTCCGGTTCTCCTACGAGCAGTACTTC.

This clonotype was seen many times. V gene TRBV5-1 combines with J gene TRBJ2-3, with TRBD1 matching over 8 bases. CDR3 size: 15 residues. Germline-derived CDR1 and CDR2 are SGHRS and YFSETQ. The J segment lost 3 bases and the V segment lost 3 bases, leaving 6 bases of the junction unmatched. CDR3 amino acids: CASSSNGQGTDTQYF. The CDR3 DNA is TGCGCCAGCAGCTCAAATGGACAGGGTACAGATACGCAGTATTTT.

The sample holds many counts of this clonotype. CDR3 nucleotide sequence: TGTGCCAGCCGCAGGAAGGCCCGGGACAGCCCTTACGAGCAGTACTTC. Translating gives CASRRKARDSPYEQYF. The chain combines TRBV6-1 with TRBJ2-7; 7 bases line up with TRBD1. This CDR3 contains 16 residues. Trimming removed 8 bases from V and 4 bases from J; junction bases left unmatched: 17. Germline V CDR1 and CDR2: MNHNS, SASEGT.

The chain combines TRBV5-1 with TRBJ2-4; D is unresolved. V was clipped by 6 bases and J by 6 bases, with 13 bases between them. Germline CDR1 is SGHRS and CDR2 is YFSETQ. CDR3 length: 13 residues. The CDR3 bases are TGCGCCAGCACTGCCGAAGGTGGAAACATTCAGTACTTC. Its protein product is CASTAEGGNIQYF.

This clonotype was observed many times. V usage is TRBV20-1 and J usage is TRBJ1-5; 7 bases are shared with TRBD1. The V and J ends lost 7 bases and 6 bases, in that order; junction bases with no gene match: 9. The CDR3 is 13 residues long. Germline values: CDR1 DFQATT, CDR2 SNEGSKA (reference sequence). CDR3 region: CSVRQGTRQPQHF. The CDR3 nucleotides read TGCAGTGTTCGACAGGGTACGCGTCAGCCCCAGCATTTT.

This clonotype appeared many times. This sequence joins TRBV18 and TRBJ2-7; D gene ambiguous. The ends were cut back, 2 bases at V and 0 bases at J, with 17 bases in the middle. The CDR3 sequence is 17 residues long. Germline V gene sequence: CDR1 KGHSH, CDR2 LQKENI. DNA for the CDR3: TGTGCCAGCTCACCAGCACGGCCGCAGACCTACTCCTACGAGCAGTACTTC. Protein sequence: CASSPARPQTYSYEQYF.

This clonotype appeared a few times. J is TRBJ2-2 and V is TRBV18; D is uncertain. Per the germline V gene, CDR1 is KGHSH and CDR2 is LQKENI. V was clipped by 0 bases and J by 0 bases, with 8 bases between them. CDR3 size: 16 residues. The CDR3 here is CASSPPVGTNTGELFF. The CDR3 nucleotides read TGTGCCAGCTCACCACCCGTAGGGACGAACACCGGGGAGCTGTTTTTT. Using reference TRBV18 and TRBJ2-2 for the parts outside the CDR3, the full variable domain is NAGVMQNPRHLVRRRGQEARLRCSPMKGHSHVYWYRQLPEEGLKFMVYLQKENIIDESGMPKERFSAEFPKEGPSILRIQQVVRGDSAAYFCASSPPVGTNTGELFFGEGSRLTVL.

The chain uses TRBV20-1 and TRBJ1-2, with unresolved D. Trimming shortened V by 1 base and J by 6 bases, and 18 bases separated the two germline ends. Germline V lookup: CDR1 DFQATT, CDR2 SNEGSKA (reference sequence). This CDR3 contains 15 residues. This chain's CDR3 is CSARAPLIGIDGYTF. The CDR3 region has the DNA TGCAGTGCTAGAGCTCCCTTGATCGGGATAGATGGCTACACCTTC.

The chain is built from TRBV20-1 and TRBJ2-5; unclear D gene. CDR3 size: 14 residues. From germline, CDR1 is DFQATT and CDR2 SNEGSKA (reference sequence). V dropped 0 bases and J dropped 2 bases, with 10 bases sitting between them. The CDR3 here is CSARDKLEQETQYF. CDR3 bases: TGCAGTGCTAGAGATAAACTGGAGCAAGAGACCCAGTACTTC.

This clonotype was seen a handful of times. The chain carries TRBV11-3 and TRBJ1-1; 7 bases align to TRBD1. Losses at the gene ends were 5 bases for V and 3 bases for J; bases not matched to a gene: 6. The germline gives CDR1 SGHNT, CDR2 YENEEA. The CDR3 extends over 14 amino acids. As DNA, the CDR3 is TGTGCCAGCAGCCCCGGGACAGACTACACTGAAGCTTTCTTT. The encoded protein is CASSPGTDYTEAFF.

This clonotype was recorded many times. This sequence joins TRBV6-5 and TRBJ1-5, with D possibly being TRBD1 (6 bases). Deletions cut 0 bases from V and 7 bases from J, with 22 bases between. The CDR3 totals 18 residues. CDR1 and CDR2 (germline): MNHEY, SVGAGI. The CDR3 loop is CASSYSFGGGTATQPQHF. In DNA form, the CDR3 reads TGTGCCAGCAGTTACTCTTTCGGGGGCGGGACGGCGACGCAGCCCCAGCATTTT.